The 23 T cell receptor beta chains given below trace back to one sample, sequenced in a study of blood T cells in healthy people across ages (dated by TCRdb to about 2015). The library was generated by 5' RACE. Sequencing instrument: Illumina HiSeq 2500. A second roughly 6 to 12 cycle PCR used a sample-barcoded 5' primer and a J-beta primer mix. TCRdb trimmed the raw reads at Q25, called clones with MiXCR and kept productive beta chains. Every CDR3 protein is listed once, alongside the most common genes and DNA of its rows. This sample gives 750,000 to 1,000,000 distinct CDR3 sequences in total; about 29% of them show up just once. The top ten clones comprise about a tenth of the sample. This same sample was also taken into another study, of T cells of mothers and their children.

The material sequenced was blood. The receptors shown here come from a woman in her forties in good health.

The chain has TRBV2 and TRBJ2-2; D assignment may be TRBD1 or TRBD2 (5 bases each). This CDR3 contains 15 residues. Germline CDR1 and CDR2: SNHLY and FYNNEI. V was clipped by 5 bases and J by 0 bases, with 10 bases between them. CDR3 coding DNA: TGTGCCAGCAGTCGGGACGTCGCGAACACCGGGGAGCTGTTTTTT. This translates into CASSRDVANTGELFF. Complete variable domain (other parts from reference TRBV2 and TRBJ2-2): EPEVTQTPSHQVTQMGQEVILRCVPISNHLYFYWYRQILGQKVEFLVSFYNNEISEKSEIFDDQFSVERPDGSNFTLKIRSTKLEDSAMYFCASSRDVANTGELFFGEGSRLTVL.

This sequence joins TRBV5-1 and TRBJ2-7, with D maybe TRBD2 (5 bases). Germline-derived CDR1 and CDR2 are SGHRS and YFSETQ. V was cut by 4 bases and J by 1 base, with 18 bases left in between. CDR3 length: 16 amino acids. CDR3 nucleotide sequence: TGCGCCAGCAGCCTTGGAGTGAGGTCGGGGTCCTACGAGCAGTACTTC. Protein product: CASSLGVRSGSYEQYF.

Worth noting for this clonotype: The junction departs from the called germline gene at one end, perhaps through a read error. This rearrangement joins TRBV7-2 to TRBJ2-7; 7 bases line up with TRBD1. The CDR3 runs 14 residues. Germline values: CDR1 SGHTA, CDR2 FQGNSA. The CDR3 sequence: CATQKDRSSCEQYF. In nucleotides, the CDR3 is TGTGCCACCCAGAAGGACAGGAGCTCCTGCGAGCAGTACTTC. Filled out from reference TRBV7-2 and TRBJ2-7, the complete variable domain reads GAGVSQSPSNKVTEKGKDVELRCDPISGHTALYWYRQSLGQGLEFLIYFQGNSAPDKSGLPSDRFSAERTGGSVSTLTIQRTQQEDSAVYLCATQKDRSSCEQYFGPGTRLTVT.

This clonotype has only a few counts. The chain is built from TRBV20-1 and TRBJ2-3; D ambiguous. The germline gives CDR1 DFQATT, CDR2 SNEGSKA (reference sequence). Trimming left V 6 bases short and J 4 bases short, with 17 bases between. CDR3 length equals 14 residues. The CDR3 DNA sequence: TGCAGTGCGCCAGCCCTAGGTATACCAGATACGCAGTATTTT. Amino acid sequence: CSAPALGIPDTQYF.

V is TRBV7-2 and J is TRBJ2-3, with D hard to call. Deletions cut 1 base from V and 2 bases from J, with 10 bases between. Germline CDR1 and CDR2: SGHTA and FQGNSA. The CDR3 length is 15 residues. The CDR3 sequence is CASSLVAADTDTQYF. The CDR3 DNA sequence: TGTGCCAGCAGCTTAGTGGCGGCAGACACAGATACGCAGTATTTT.

The sample holds a few counts of this clonotype. Here the CDR3 reads CSARARSGSYEQYF. The CDR3 DNA sequence: TGCAGTGCTAGAGCGAGATCCGGGAGCTACGAGCAGTACTTC. The V call is TRBV20-1, the J call TRBJ2-7, with D tentatively TRBD2 (6 bases). V lost 1 base and J lost 3, with 13 bases in between. This CDR3 region has 14 residues. Germline CDR1 and CDR2: DFQATT and SNEGSKA (reference sequence).

CDR3 amino acids: CASREGGSRDTEAFF. DNA of the CDR3: TGTGCCAGCCGAGAAGGAGGGAGTAGGGACACTGAAGCTTTCTTT. The rearrangement joins TRBV6-2 or TRBV6-3 to TRBJ1-1; D remains unclear. This CDR3 contains 15 residues. The V and J ends lost 8 bases and 3 bases respectively, with 19 bases between them. Germline lookup yields CDR1 MNHEY and CDR2 SVGEGT.

This clonotype was detected a few times. The J gene is TRBJ2-1, the V gene TRBV9; the D call may be TRBD1 or TRBD2 (6 bases each). The better agreement between TRBJ2-7 and the DNA end casts doubt on the J call. The CDR3 covers 16 residues. Germline CDR1 is SGDLS and CDR2 is YYNGEE. The CDR3, as DNA: TGTGCCAGCAGCGTAGATGAGGGGGGCTCTGGCGATGAGCAGTACTTC. Amino acid sequence: CASSVDEGGSGDEQYF.

This clonotype showed up just a few times. The CDR3: CASNYTFGSEQYF. CDR3 DNA sequence: TGTGCCAGCAACTACACGTTCGGGTCCGAGCAGTACTTC. J is TRBJ2-7 and V is TRBV7-3; D is unclear. This CDR3 contains 13 residues. The V end lost 7 bases, the J end lost 6 bases, and 16 bases lay between the germline ends. Germline V gives CDR1 SGHTA, CDR2 FQGTGA.

This clonotype has only a few counts. CDR3 loop: CASRVPAGELFF. CDR3 in DNA: TGTGCCAGCAGGGTTCCAGCCGGGGAGCTGTTTTTT. The chain is built from TRBV7-2 and TRBJ2-2, with unresolved D. V was cut by 6 bases and J by 6 bases, with 8 bases left in between. The CDR3 sequence is 12 residues long. Germline V lookup: CDR1 SGHTA, CDR2 FQGNSA. Supplemented by reference TRBV7-2 and TRBJ2-2, the full variable domain reads GAGVSQSPSNKVTEKGKDVELRCDPISGHTALYWYRQSLGQGLEFLIYFQGNSAPDKSGLPSDRFSAERTGGSVSTLTIQRTQQEDSAVYLCASRVPAGELFFGEGSRLTVL.

This clonotype was counted ten times or more. The V and J genes are TRBV27 and TRBJ2-6; possibly TRBD1 for D (6 bases). This CDR3 has 18 residues. Trimming stripped 1 base from V and 0 bases from J, with 13 bases between. Germline V CDR1 and CDR2: MNHEY, SMNVEV (reference sequence). CDR3 region: CASSLFGGLVSGANVLTF. Here the CDR3 DNA reads TGTGCCAGCAGTTTATTTGGGGGCCTGGTCTCTGGGGCCAACGTCCTGACTTTC.

This clonotype has a count of ten or more. V usage is TRBV5-1 and J usage is TRBJ2-4, with D maybe TRBD1 (6 bases). This CDR3 is built from 13 residues. The germline gives CDR1 SGHRS, CDR2 YFSETQ. The germline V and J ends were trimmed by 4 bases and 7 bases, with 12 bases remaining between them. The CDR3 sequence is CASSLGTPNIQYF. The CDR3 DNA reads as TGCGCCAGCAGCCTCGGGACACCCAACATTCAGTACTTC.

The chain couples TRBV28 to TRBJ2-7, with a possible D match to TRBD2 (6 bases). V lost 8 bases and J 3 bases, leaving 14 bases between the germline ends. The germline CDR1 and CDR2 sequences are MDHEN and SYDVKM. The CDR3 sequence is 13 residues long. The CDR3 bases are TGTGCCAGCGGGATAGCGGAGGGCTACGAGCAGTACTTC. This gives the protein CASGIAEGYEQYF. The variable domain in full, with the rest retrieved from reference TRBV28 and TRBJ2-7, is DVKVTQSSRYLVKRTGEKVFLECVQDMDHENMFWYRQDPGLGLRLIYFSYDVKMKEKGDIPEGYSVSREKKERFSLILESASTNQTSMYLCASGIAEGYEQYFGPGTRLTVT.

The rearrangement uses TRBV5-1 and TRBJ2-7; D gene ambiguous. The germline V and J ends were trimmed by 0 bases and 0 bases, with 10 bases remaining between them. This CDR3 region has 15 residues. The germline V gene encodes CDR1 SGHRS and CDR2 YFSETQ. The CDR3 is CASSLASVSSYEQYF. The CDR3 DNA sequence: TGCGCCAGCAGCTTGGCGTCCGTAAGCTCCTACGAGCAGTACTTC.

The table lists this clonotype with many counts. This rearrangement joins TRBV4-3 to TRBJ2-7; D uncertain. Germline CDR1 is LGHNA and CDR2 is YSLEER. Trimming removed 2 bases from V and 2 bases from J, with 16 bases in between. This CDR3 is built from 16 residues. The CDR3 loop is CASSQFAFDDTYEQYF. CDR3 bases: TGCGCCAGCAGCCAATTTGCTTTTGATGACACCTACGAGCAGTACTTC.

This clonotype was found a few times. The rearrangement uses TRBV4-3 and TRBJ1-1, with a tentative D call TRBD1 (5 bases). The germline gives CDR1 LGHNA, CDR2 YSLEER. This CDR3 is 20 amino acids long. V was clipped by 4 bases and J by 0 bases, with 27 bases between them. In DNA, the CDR3 is TGCGCCAGCAGCCGCCTCACACTGAGGCCCGGGGCCAGGATGAACACTGAAGCTTTCTTT. It is translated as CASSRLTLRPGARMNTEAFF.

V is TRBV4-1 and J is TRBJ2-1; D not resolved. The CDR3 covers 15 residues. V shed 2 bases and J shed 8 bases, with 16 bases lying between them. Germline CDR1 is MGHRA and CDR2 is YSYEKL. The CDR3 DNA reads as TGCGCCAGCAGCCAATTAAGGACCCATATAGATGAGCAGTTCTTC. Its protein is CASSQLRTHIDEQFF.

This clonotype has a count of ten or more. V and J are TRBV28 and TRBJ2-7, with D possibly being TRBD1 or TRBD2 (6 bases each). Germline V lookup: CDR1 MDHEN, CDR2 SYDVKM. Trimming cost V 2 bases and J 0 bases, with 20 bases left between them. CDR3 length: 18 amino acids. The CDR3 reads CASSLPTRYRGPSYEQYF. The CDR3 region has the DNA TGTGCCAGCAGTTTACCTACCCGCTACCGGGGGCCCTCCTACGAGCAGTACTTC.

A note on this clonotype: One junction end does not reproduce the germline sequence, and a read error may be involved. The chain combines TRBV12-3 or TRBV12-4 with TRBJ1-2; no clear D. The CDR3 contains 12 residues. This chain's CDR3 is CASMYLRGFPAF. The CDR3 DNA reads TGTGCCAGCATGTACCTCCGGGGATTCCCTGCCTTC.

This clonotype has only one observation. This may be a read error: a much more frequent sequence differs by one nucleotide. The chain links TRBV29-1 to TRBJ2-1; TRBD1 agrees at 9 bases. The germline CDR1 and CDR2 sequences are SQVTM and ANQGSEA. The CDR3 has 15 residues. The J segment lost 8 bases and the V segment lost 7 bases, leaving 15 bases of the junction unmatched. The CDR3 nucleotides are TGCAGCGCGCTCTCCCGGACAGGGGTAGTCTATGAGCAGTTCTTC. This translates into CSALSRTGVVYEQFF.

This chain joins TRBV9 and TRBJ1-2; D remains unclear. This CDR3 region has 14 residues. CDR1 and CDR2 from the germline V gene are SGDLS and YYNGEE. The ends were cut back, 0 bases at V and 1 base at J, with 7 bases in the middle. The CDR3 region is CASSVGTRNYGYTF. As DNA, the CDR3 is TGTGCCAGCAGCGTAGGAACACGTAACTATGGCTACACCTTC.

A remark on this clonotype: A much larger clone lies one base from this, so it may be a read error. This chain joins TRBV7-7 and TRBJ2-7, with 7 bases identical to TRBD1. The germline gives CDR1 SSHAT, CDR2 FNYEAQ (reference sequence). This CDR3 is 13 amino acids long. Here the CDR3 reads CASRWDSTYEQYF. CDR3 DNA sequence: TGTGCTAGCAGGTGGGACAGCACCTACGAGCAGTACTTC.

This sequence joins TRBV3-1 and TRBJ2-3; 8 bases match TRBD2. The CDR3 has 17 residues. In germline, CDR1 is LGHDT, CDR2 YNNKEL (reference sequence). J was trimmed by 2 bases and V by 0 bases; bases with no gene match: 7. DNA for the CDR3: TGTGCCAGCAGCCAAGATTCCGGGCGGGGGGCCACAGATACGCAGTATTTT. Translating gives CASSQDSGRGATDTQYF.